The 17 T cell receptor beta chains below all came from one sample that was sequenced in a study of T-cell memory formation after mild COVID-19. TCRdb passed the 5' RACE reads through MiXCR, listing each CDR3 protein once. The sample yields 200,000 to 250,000 distinct CDR3 sequences, around 15% seen once. Material for sequencing was PBMCs or a T cell subset sorted from them (not recorded which). Receptor source: a man between 18 and 35 years old who had mild COVID-19 (a few samples of this study predate the infection). Cell type and time point are not known.

There are many counts of this clonotype. This chain joins TRBV4-3 and TRBJ2-1; 7 bases map to TRBD2. CDR1 is LGHNA, CDR2 YSLEER, per germline. With 5 bases clipped from V and 8 bases from J, the junction kept 9 bases outside the gene matches. This CDR3 is 14 amino acids long. The CDR3 DNA is TGCGCCAGCAGCACGGAACGAGGGAGGGATGAGCAGTTCTTC. Translated: CASSTERGRDEQFF.

This clonotype was detected only a few times. V usage is TRBV3-1 and J usage is TRBJ1-3; D remains ambiguous. The CDR3 is 13 residues long. Trimming removed 4 bases at V and 2 bases at J, with 6 bases between. Per germline, CDR1 LGHDT and CDR2 YNNKEL (reference sequence). The CDR3 nucleotides read TGTGCCAGCAGCCCTACAGCTGGAAACACCATATATTTT. It yields the protein CASSPTAGNTIYF.

The rearrangement joins TRBV4-3 to TRBJ1-2; D gene uncertain. V shed 4 bases and J shed 7 bases, with 7 bases lying between them. This CDR3 spans 11 amino acids. Germline V gene data show CDR1 as LGHNA and CDR2 as YSLEER. This chain's CDR3 is CASSRAGGYTF. The CDR3 DNA is TGCGCCAGCAGCCGTGCGGGTGGCTACACCTTC.

This clonotype occurred many times. The rearrangement joins TRBV5-5 to TRBJ2-7; TRBD2 agrees at 11 bases. Germline V gives CDR1 SGHKS, CDR2 YYEKEE (reference sequence). This CDR3 contains 14 residues. With V trimmed by 4 bases and J by 7 bases, 7 bases remained unmatched. CDR3 in DNA: TGTGCCAGCAGCACATATAGCGGGGGGGAAGAGCAGTACGTC. This sequence encodes CASSTYSGGEEQYV.

This clonotype was counted only a few times. The chain is built from TRBV20-1 and TRBJ2-7; D is perhaps TRBD1 (5 bases). The V gene lost 7 bases and the J gene lost 4 bases, with 14 bases spanning the gap. The CDR3 contains 12 residues. In germline, CDR1 is DFQATT, CDR2 SNEGSKA (reference sequence). This chain's CDR3 is CSVQGRPYEQYV. The CDR3 coding sequence is TGCAGTGTGCAGGGTAGACCGTACGAGCAGTACGTC.

This clonotype was seen ten or more times. This rearrangement joins TRBV7-2 to TRBJ2-5; D may correspond to TRBD1 or TRBD2 (5 bases each). In germline, CDR1 is SGHTA, CDR2 FQGNSA. Deletions cut 7 bases from V and 9 bases from J, with 21 bases between. The CDR3 totals 14 residues. CDR3 sequence: CASTSRGARTSQYF. CDR3 bases: TGTGCCAGCACCTCCCGGGGCGCGCGGACTTCCCAGTACTTC.

The gene calls are TRBV6-2 or TRBV6-3 and TRBJ1-5; D is uncertain. CDR3 size: 11 residues. V lost 5 bases, J lost 7 bases, and 6 bases lay in between. Germline V CDR1 and CDR2: MNHEY, SVGEGT. The CDR3 loop reads CASSKGQPQHF. CDR3 nucleotide sequence: TGTGCCAGCAGTAAGGGACAGCCCCAGCATTTT.

This clonotype has just a few counts. The J gene is TRBJ1-1, the V gene TRBV15; D possibly corresponds to TRBD1 (5 bases). The germline gives CDR1 LNHNV, CDR2 YYDKDF (reference sequence). The CDR3 is made up of 13 amino acids. Trimming took 1 base from V and 6 from J, leaving 9 bases between them. The CDR3 DNA follows: TGTGCCACCAGCAGAGTGGGACCAGCTGAAGCTTTCTTT. Its protein product is CATSRVGPAEAFF.

The genes are TRBV4-3 and TRBJ2-7; D is uncertain. This CDR3 is 15 amino acids long. Trimming pared 4 bases from V and 6 bases from J, leaving 19 bases between. Germline V gene data show CDR1 as LGHNA and CDR2 as YSLEER. The CDR3 spells CASSPDSQLGREQYF. Written as DNA, the CDR3 is TGCGCCAGCAGCCCCGATTCGCAGTTGGGTCGCGAGCAGTACTTC.

This clonotype occurred a few times. The chain has TRBV7-6 and TRBJ2-7, with 10 bases lining up with TRBD1. Germline-derived CDR1 and CDR2 are SGHVS and FNYEAQ. This CDR3 has 16 amino acids. After removal of 5 bases from V and 2 bases from J, the junction contained 9 bases not matched to a gene. The DNA for the CDR3 is TGTGCCAGCAGCGTCAACCGGGACAGGGGCCCCTACGAGCAGTACTTC. Protein: CASSVNRDRGPYEQYF.

This clonotype has a handful of counts. This chain joins TRBV5-1 and TRBJ1-1, with 11 positions matching TRBD1. Germline CDR1 reads SGHRS; CDR2 reads YFSETQ. The CDR3 is 16 residues long. The V and J ends lost 2 bases and 1 base, in that order; junction bases with no gene match: 4. The CDR3 DNA follows: TGCGCCAGCAGCTTCGGGACAGGGGGACCGAACACTGAAGCTTTCTTT. It encodes CASSFGTGGPNTEAFF.

This clonotype was seen ten or more times. This chain joins TRBV10-3 and TRBJ2-3, with TRBD1 identical over 9 bases. V dropped 11 bases and J dropped 2; count of bases not matched to a gene: 8. The CDR3 is 14 amino acids. Germline lookup yields CDR1 ENHRY and CDR2 SYGVKD. The CDR3 is CASKGQGPTDTQYF. CDR3 nucleotides: TGTGCCTCGAAGGGACAGGGACCCACAGATACGCAGTATTTT.

The rearrangement links TRBV28 to TRBJ2-3; 8 positions agree with TRBD2. Germline V CDR1 and CDR2: MDHEN, SYDVKM. This CDR3 contains 16 residues. Trimming removed 2 bases from V and 0 bases from J; junction bases left unmatched: 4. The CDR3 nucleotides are TGTGCCAGCAGTTTAGCTAGCGGGCAGAGCACAGATACGCAGTATTTT. As protein: CASSLASGQSTDTQYF. Full variable domain (outside the CDR3, taken from reference TRBV28 and TRBJ2-3): DVKVTQSSRYLVKRTGEKVFLECVQDMDHENMFWYRQDPGLGLRLIYFSYDVKMKEKGDIPEGYSVSREKKERFSLILESASTNQTSMYLCASSLASGQSTDTQYFGPGTRLTVL.

The chain links TRBV7-3 to TRBJ2-2; maybe TRBD1 (6 bases). The V end was cut by 5 bases, the J end by 8 bases, with 15 bases between. Germline V gives CDR1 SGHTA, CDR2 FQGTGA. This CDR3 has 14 amino acids. DNA for the CDR3: TGTGCCAGCAGCAAAAGTCACAGGGAGGGGGAGCTGTTTTTT. This sequence encodes CASSKSHREGELFF.

This clonotype was recorded once. The chain joins TRBV6-4 to TRBJ2-1; the match to TRBD1 covers 9 bases. Germline CDR1 is MRHNA and CDR2 is SNTAGT. The CDR3 is made up of 16 amino acids. Germline trimming cut 5 bases from V and 6 bases from J; bases unmatched to any gene: 11. This CDR3 reads CASSPQGAIRRNEQFF. The CDR3 DNA sequence: TGTGCCAGCAGTCCACAGGGGGCGATCAGACGCAATGAGCAGTTCTTC.

This clonotype was seen a few times. This chain connects TRBV7-8 to TRBJ2-3, with D perhaps matching TRBD1 (6 bases). This CDR3 is built from 14 residues. The germline V and J ends were trimmed by 3 bases and 9 bases, with 16 bases remaining between them. Looked up from germline, CDR1 is SGHVS and CDR2 is FQNEAQ. CDR3 region: CASSFFGARGTQYF. The CDR3 nucleotides are TGTGCCAGCAGCTTCTTTGGGGCGAGGGGGACGCAGTATTTT.

There are many counts of this clonotype. This chain joins TRBV7-2 and TRBJ1-5, with 8 nucleotides matching TRBD1. Trimming cost V 3 bases and J 7 bases; bases outside gene matches: 2. In germline, CDR1 is SGHTA, CDR2 FQGNSA. The CDR3 extends over 13 amino acids. The CDR3 spells CASSLTGEQPQHF. For the CDR3, the DNA is TGTGCCAGCAGCTTGACAGGGGAACAGCCCCAGCATTTT.